The clone carrying this TCR beta chain was observed a handful of times. Antigen unknown. This entry belongs to a study of T cell responses to AZD1222 COVID-19 vaccine. Study observations and caveats: Among AZD1222 vaccinees, only five or six were seropositive at baseline. Spike-specific TCRs gained breadth and depth after people received two AZD1222 doses.

Here immunoSEQ multiplex PCR was the method, and the copy in TCRdb shows in-frame clones only, minus some. This table holds 120,000 or so clones, around nine tenths found once. The V end was cut by 0 bases, the J end by 5 bases, with 4 bases between. The CDR3 loop spans 13 amino acids. Germline lookup yields CDR1 KGHDR and CDR2 SFDVKD. Specimen: peripheral blood, collected on day 0 of AZD1222 vaccination. The TCR sequence derives from an adult in good health. J is TRBJ2-1 and V is TRBV24-1; D is uncertain. The CDR3 loop is CATSDLRDNEQFF. The CDR3 DNA reads as TGTGCCACCAGTGATTTGCGTGACAATGAGCAGTTCTTC.